This is a list of T cell receptor beta chains from one sample in a study of cytomegalovirus exposure and HLA in healthy donors. The data were produced by immunoSEQ multiplex PCR, yet TCRdb's version contains in-frame clones alone and is incomplete. The sample lists over 110,000 clones, about 87% seen once, with roughly 10% in the top ten. The sequenced sample consisted of PBMCs. The receptor set was obtained from a young man in good health and CMV-seropositive. The CDR3 runs from the conserved cysteine through the conserved F or W.

V	CDR3
TRBV6-4	CASRAFTYEQYF
TRBV27	CASARQGFTSYEQYF
TRBV5-4	CASSNRDLGQYF
TRBV9	CASSVMWEGYNEQFF
TRBV6-5	CASSYSTGGANTEAFF
TRBV7-9	CASSAQQGNTEAFF
TRBV5-6	CASSPSGLFSYEQYF
TRBV28	CASSSPTGPNTEAFF
TRBV5-1	CASSKGENSPLHF
TRBV18	CASSPPRGAAGGRPEQYF
TRBV2	CASSEWTGSTYEQYF
TRBV5-8	CASRSQGYQPQHF
TRBV27	CASSQEPMLRGPLHF
TRBV27	CASSLGTGGSYEQYF
TRBV27	CASSFHRGNTEAFF
TRBV19	CASSIEDSIHQPQHF
TRBV6-1	CASSPRRGQVGEQYF
TRBV7-9	CASSSRDTTYEQYF
TRBV9	CASSVRGQSYEQYF
TRBV15	CATSRGQKETQYF
TRBV11-2	CASSSGLSSYEQYF
TRBV5-1	CASSLAGGTEQFF
TRBV30	CAWGSVGVYGYTF
TRBV2	CASSRNMGSEKLFF
TRBV29-1	CSVDQGGNEKLFF
TRBV5-1	CASSFGQIYEQYF
TRBV30	CAWSIGGSTNYGYTF
TRBV11-2	CASSLDFQSVGHHYEQYF
TRBV5-1	CASSLAFATEAFF
TRBV7-2	CASSLSSGSGNQPQHF
TRBV5-6	CASSPGQGVNGYTF
TRBV4-2	CASSQESFSGPPRNEQFF
TRBV5-1	CAILPEEGGGENTGELFF
TRBV7-2	CASSLAQGGDYGYTF
TRBV4-2	CASSPEGAPSEKLFF
TRBV7-9	CASSLTPFTDTQYF
TRBV18	CASSHRDRVRVSGNTIYF
TRBV5-4	CASSPPPGDEQYF
TRBV30	CAWSTGVHEQYF
TRBV19	CASSIPGSYEQYF
TRBV6-5	CASSTGGAAYEQYF
TRBV7-8	CASSGQAGLTTGELFF
TRBV7-2	CASRLAGSNEQFF